This T cell receptor beta chain was profiled in a study of control samples from healthy donors and cancer patients. Germline lookup yields CDR1 SGHRS and CDR2 YFSETQ. The CDR3 runs 12 residues. Trimming stripped 4 bases from V and 6 bases from J, with 10 bases between. Generated by immunoSEQ multiplex PCR, the TCRdb table keeps only in-frame clones and is missing some. The data show 200,000 or so clones, over 90% seen once. The sequence derives from a man aged 50-59 years in good health. The sequenced sample consisted of blood. The V call is TRBV5-1, the J call TRBJ1-1; the D is unclear. The CDR3 DNA sequence: TGCGCCAGCAGCGCGACGGAGGCTGAAGCTTTCTTT. Amino acids: CASSATEAEAFF.